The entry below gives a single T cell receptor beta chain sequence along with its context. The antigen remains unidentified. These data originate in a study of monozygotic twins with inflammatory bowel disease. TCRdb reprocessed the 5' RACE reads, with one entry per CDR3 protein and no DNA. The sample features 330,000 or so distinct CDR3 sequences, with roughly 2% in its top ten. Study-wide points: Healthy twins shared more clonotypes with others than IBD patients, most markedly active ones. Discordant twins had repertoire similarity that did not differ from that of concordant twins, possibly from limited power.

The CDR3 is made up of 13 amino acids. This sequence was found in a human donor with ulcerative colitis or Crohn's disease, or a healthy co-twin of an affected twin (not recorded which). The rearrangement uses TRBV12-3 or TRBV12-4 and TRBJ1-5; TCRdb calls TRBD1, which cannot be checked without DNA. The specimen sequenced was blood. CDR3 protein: CASSLSGAPAQHF.